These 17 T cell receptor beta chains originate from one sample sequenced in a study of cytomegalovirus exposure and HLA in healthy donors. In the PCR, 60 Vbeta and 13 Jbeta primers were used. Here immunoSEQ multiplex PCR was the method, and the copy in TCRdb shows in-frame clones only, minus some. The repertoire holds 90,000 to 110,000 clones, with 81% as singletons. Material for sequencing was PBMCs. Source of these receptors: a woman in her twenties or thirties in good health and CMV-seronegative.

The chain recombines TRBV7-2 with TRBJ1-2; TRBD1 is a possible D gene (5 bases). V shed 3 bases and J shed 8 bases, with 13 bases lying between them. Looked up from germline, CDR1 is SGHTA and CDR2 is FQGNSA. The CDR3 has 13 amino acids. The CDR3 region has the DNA TGTGCCAGCAGCTTTGGCGGGACGTTGGGCTACACCTTC. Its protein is CASSFGGTLGYTF. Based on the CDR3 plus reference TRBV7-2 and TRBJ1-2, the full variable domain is GAGVSQSPSNKVTEKGKDVELRCDPISGHTALYWYRQSLGQGLEFLIYFQGNSAPDKSGLPSDRFSAERTGGSVSTLTIQRTQQEDSAVYLCASSFGGTLGYTFGSGTRLTVV.

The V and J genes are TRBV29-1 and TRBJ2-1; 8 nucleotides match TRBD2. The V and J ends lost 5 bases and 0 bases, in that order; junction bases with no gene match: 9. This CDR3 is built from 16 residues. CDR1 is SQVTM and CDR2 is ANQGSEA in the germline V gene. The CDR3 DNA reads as TGCAGCGTTACTCCGACACTAGCGGACTCCTACAATGAGCAGTTCTTC. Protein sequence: CSVTPTLADSYNEQFF.

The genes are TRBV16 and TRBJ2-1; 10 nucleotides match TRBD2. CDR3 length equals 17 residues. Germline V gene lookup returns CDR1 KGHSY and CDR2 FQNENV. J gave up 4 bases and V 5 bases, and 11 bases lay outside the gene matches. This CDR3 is CASSTEASGSIYNEQFF. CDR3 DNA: TGTGCCAGCAGCACCGAGGCTAGCGGGAGTATATACAATGAGCAGTTCTTC.

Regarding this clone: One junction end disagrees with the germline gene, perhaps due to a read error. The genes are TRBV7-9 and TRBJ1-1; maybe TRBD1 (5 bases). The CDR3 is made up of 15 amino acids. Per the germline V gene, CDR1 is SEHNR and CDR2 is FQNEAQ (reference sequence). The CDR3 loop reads CSSSWYQGLNTEAFF. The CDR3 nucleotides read TGTTCCAGCAGCTGGTACCAGGGTCTTAACACTGAAGCTTTCTTT.

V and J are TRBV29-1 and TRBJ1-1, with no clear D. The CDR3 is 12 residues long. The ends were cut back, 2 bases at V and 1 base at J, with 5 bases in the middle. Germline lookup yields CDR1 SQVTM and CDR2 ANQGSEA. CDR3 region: CSVERGNTEAFF. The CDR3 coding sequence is TGCAGCGTTGAACGAGGGAACACTGAAGCTTTCTTT.

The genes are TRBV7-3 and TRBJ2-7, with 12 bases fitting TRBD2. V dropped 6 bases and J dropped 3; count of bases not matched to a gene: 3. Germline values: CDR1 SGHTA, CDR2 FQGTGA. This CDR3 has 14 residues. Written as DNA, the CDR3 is TGTGCCAGCAGTCGGACTAGCGGGGTCTACGAGCAGTACTTC. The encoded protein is CASSRTSGVYEQYF. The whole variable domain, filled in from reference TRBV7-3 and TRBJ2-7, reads GAGVSQTPSNKVTEKGKYVELRCDPISGHTALYWYRQSLGQGPEFLIYFQGTGAADDSGLPNDRFFAVRPEGSVSTLKIQRTERGDSAVYLCASSRTSGVYEQYFGPGTRLTVT.

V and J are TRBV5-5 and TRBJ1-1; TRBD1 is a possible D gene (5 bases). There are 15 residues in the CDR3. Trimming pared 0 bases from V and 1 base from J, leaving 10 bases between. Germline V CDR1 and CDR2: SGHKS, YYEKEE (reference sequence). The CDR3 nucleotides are TGTGCCAGCAGCTTGGCTTGGCAGGGGAACACTGAAGCTTTCTTT. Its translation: CASSLAWQGNTEAFF. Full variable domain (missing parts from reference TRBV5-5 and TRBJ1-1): DAGVTQSPTHLIKTRGQQVTLRCSPISGHKSVSWYQQVLGQGPQFIFQYYEKEERGRGNFPDRFSARQFPNYSSELNVNALLLGDSALYLCASSLAWQGNTEAFFGQGTRLTVV.

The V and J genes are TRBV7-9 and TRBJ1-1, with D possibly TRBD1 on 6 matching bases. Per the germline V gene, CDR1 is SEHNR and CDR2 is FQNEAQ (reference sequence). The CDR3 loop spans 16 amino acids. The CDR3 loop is CAKRGRGDTKNTEAFF. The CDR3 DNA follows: TGTGCTAAGCGGGGAAGAGGGGACACAAAGAACACTGAAGCTTTCTTT.

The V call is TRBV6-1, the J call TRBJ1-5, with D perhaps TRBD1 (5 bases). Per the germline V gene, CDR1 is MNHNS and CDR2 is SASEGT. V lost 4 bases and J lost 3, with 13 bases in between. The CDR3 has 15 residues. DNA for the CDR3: TGTGCCAGCAGTGGAAACAGGCCCCTCAATCAGCCCCAGCATTTT. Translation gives CASSGNRPLNQPQHF.

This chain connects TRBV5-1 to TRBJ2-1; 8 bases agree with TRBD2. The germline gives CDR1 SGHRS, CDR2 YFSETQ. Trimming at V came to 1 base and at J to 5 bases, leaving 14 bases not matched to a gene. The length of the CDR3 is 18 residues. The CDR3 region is CASSLIGLAGVINNEQFF. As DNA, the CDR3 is TGCGCCAGCAGCTTGATCGGCCTAGCGGGCGTAATAAACAATGAGCAGTTCTTC.

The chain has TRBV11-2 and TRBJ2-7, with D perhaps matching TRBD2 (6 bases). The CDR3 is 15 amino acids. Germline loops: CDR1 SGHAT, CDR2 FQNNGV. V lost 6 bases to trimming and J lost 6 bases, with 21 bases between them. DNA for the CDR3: TGTGCCAGCAGTACGGTCCCTCAAATGGGGGGCGAGCAGTACTTC. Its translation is CASSTVPQMGGEQYF.

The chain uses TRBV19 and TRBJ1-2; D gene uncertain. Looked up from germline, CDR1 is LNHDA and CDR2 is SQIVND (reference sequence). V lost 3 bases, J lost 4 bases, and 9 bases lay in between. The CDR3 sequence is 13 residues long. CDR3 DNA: TGTGCCAGTAGTATCGGCGGATCCTATGGCTACACCTTC. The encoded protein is CASSIGGSYGYTF.

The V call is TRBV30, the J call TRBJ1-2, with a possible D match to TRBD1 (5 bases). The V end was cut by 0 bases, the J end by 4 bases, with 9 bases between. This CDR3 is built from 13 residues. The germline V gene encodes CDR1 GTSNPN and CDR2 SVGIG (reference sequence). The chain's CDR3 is CAWSVGQGYGYTF. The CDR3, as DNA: TGTGCCTGGAGTGTGGGGCAAGGCTATGGCTACACCTTC.

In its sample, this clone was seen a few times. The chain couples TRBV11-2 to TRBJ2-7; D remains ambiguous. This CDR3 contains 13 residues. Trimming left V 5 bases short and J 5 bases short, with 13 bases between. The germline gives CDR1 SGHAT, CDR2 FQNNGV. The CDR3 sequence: CASSLSQLHEQYF. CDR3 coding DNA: TGTGCCAGCAGCCTCAGTCAGTTACACGAGCAGTACTTC.

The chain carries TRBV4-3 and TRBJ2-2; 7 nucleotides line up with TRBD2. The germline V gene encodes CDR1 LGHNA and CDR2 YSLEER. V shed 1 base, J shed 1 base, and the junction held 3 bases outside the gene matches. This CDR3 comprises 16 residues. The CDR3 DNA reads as TGCGCCAGCAGCCAAGGTACTAGCGAGAACACCGGGGAGCTGTTTTTT. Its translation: CASSQGTSENTGELFF.

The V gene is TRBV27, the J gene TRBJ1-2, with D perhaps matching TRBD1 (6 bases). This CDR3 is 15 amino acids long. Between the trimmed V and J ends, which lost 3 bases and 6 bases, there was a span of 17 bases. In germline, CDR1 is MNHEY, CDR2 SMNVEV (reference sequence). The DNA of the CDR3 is TGTGCCAGCAGTTTCCTCTACAGGGAACGGAATGGCTACACCTTC. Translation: CASSFLYRERNGYTF.

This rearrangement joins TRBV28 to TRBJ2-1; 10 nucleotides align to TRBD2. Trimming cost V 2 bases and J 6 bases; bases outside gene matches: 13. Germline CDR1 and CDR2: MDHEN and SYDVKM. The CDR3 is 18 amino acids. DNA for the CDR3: TGTGCCAGCAGTTTACCTCAACCCGGACTAGCGGTACGCAATGAGCAGTTCTTC. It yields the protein CASSLPQPGLAVRNEQFF. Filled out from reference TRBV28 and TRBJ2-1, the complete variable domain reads DVKVTQSSRYLVKRTGEKVFLECVQDMDHENMFWYRQDPGLGLRLIYFSYDVKMKEKGDIPEGYSVSREKKERFSLILESASTNQTSMYLCASSLPQPGLAVRNEQFFGPGTRLTVL.